A selection of T cell receptor beta chains follows, all from one sample in a study of blood T cells in healthy people across ages. TCRdb fed the 5' RACE reads into MiXCR, producing one record per CDR3 protein. This table holds about 1.8 million distinct CDR3 sequences, around 48% found once. The sequencing input was blood. The receptors here all came from a woman between 40 and 50 years old in good health. Each CDR3 is given with its conserved first and last residue. A D gene is named only where the DNA matches it firmly. Clone size is not always given. Where it is, it says once, few, many or a class for expanded clones.

D gene: TRBD1
J gene: TRBJ2-7
V gene: TRBV19
clone size: few
CDR3 DNA: TGTGCCAGTACTAACGGGACAGGGAAGTGCATGGGGGAGCAGTACTTC
CDR3 protein: CASTNGTGKCMGEQYF

D gene: TRBD2
J gene: TRBJ2-7
V gene: TRBV6-1
clone size: .
CDR3 DNA: TGTGCCAGCAGCCTTAGCGGTAGCGGGACCTACGAGCAGTACTTC
CDR3 protein: CASSLSGSGTYEQYF

D gene: TRBD2
J gene: TRBJ2-7
V gene: TRBV27
clone size: .
CDR3 DNA: TGTGCCAGCAGTGGACTAGCGGAGGTCAATGAGCAGTACTTC
CDR3 protein: CASSGLAEVNEQYF

D gene: .
J gene: TRBJ2-1
V gene: TRBV28
clone size: .
CDR3 DNA: TGTGCCAGCAGCGACGCACGGGAGCAGTTCTTC
CDR3 protein: CASSDAREQFF

D gene: TRBD1
J gene: TRBJ2-7
V gene: TRBV29-1
clone size: many
CDR3 DNA: TGCAGCGTTGAAGAGCGTAACAGGGGGCTATCGGATGAGCAGTACTTC
CDR3 protein: CSVEERNRGLSDEQYF

D gene: .
J gene: TRBJ2-3
V gene: TRBV10-3
clone size: few
CDR3 DNA: TGTGCCATCAGTGAAAGGGACATTTCCCCAGATACGCAGTATTTT
CDR3 protein: CAISERDISPDTQYF

D gene: TRBD2
J gene: TRBJ2-3
V gene: TRBV6-1
clone size: .
CDR3 DNA: TGTGCCAGCCGCGAGGGAGGGGCTACTCGCACAGATACGCAGTATTTT
CDR3 protein: CASREGGATRTDTQYF

D gene: .
J gene: TRBJ2-1
V gene: TRBV5-5
clone size: once
CDR3 DNA: TGTGCCAGCAGCTTGCCCCCGTTCCCCTCGGGATACAATGAGCAGTTCTTC
CDR3 protein: CASSLPPFPSGYNEQFF

D gene: TRBD1
J gene: TRBJ2-3
V gene: TRBV15
clone size: .
CDR3 DNA: TGTGCCACCAGCAGCACAGGGGGCTTCACAGATACGCAGTATTTT
CDR3 protein: CATSSTGGFTDTQYF

D gene: TRBD2
J gene: TRBJ2-3
V gene: TRBV2
clone size: .
CDR3 DNA: TGTGCCACAGAAATCGGGGGGAGCACAGATACGCAGTATTTT
CDR3 protein: CATEIGGSTDTQYF

D gene: .
J gene: TRBJ2-6
V gene: TRBV6-5
clone size: .
CDR3 DNA: TGTGCCGTAGGGGACGTTAGCTCTGGGGCCAACGTCCTGACTTTC
CDR3 protein: CAVGDVSSGANVLTF

D gene: TRBD1
J gene: TRBJ1-6
V gene: TRBV10-3
clone size: .
CDR3 DNA: TGTGCCATCAGTGACCCCCGTATGGCAGGGGGTCCACCCCTCCACTTT
CDR3 protein: CAISDPRMAGGPPLHF

D gene: TRBD1
J gene: TRBJ1-1
V gene: TRBV4-2
clone size: few
CDR3 DNA: TGTGCCAGCAGCCCGAGGCAGGGGGCGAGCACTGAAGCTTTCTTT
CDR3 protein: CASSPRQGASTEAFF

D gene: .
J gene: TRBJ2-7
V gene: TRBV20-1
clone size: .
CDR3 DNA: TGCAGTGCCCCGCCGGGACGGCTTTACGAGCAGTACTTC
CDR3 protein: CSAPPGRLYEQYF

D gene: TRBD1
J gene: TRBJ1-6
V gene: TRBV12-3/TRBV12-4
clone size: .
CDR3 DNA: TGTGCCAGCAGAGACAGGGGGCCCCTCCACTTT
CDR3 protein: CASRDRGPLHF

D gene: .
J gene: TRBJ2-1
V gene: TRBV28
clone size: once
CDR3 DNA: TGTGCCAGCGGGGGACTAGGGGGCTCCCGGGAGCAGTTCTTC
CDR3 protein: CASGGLGGSREQFF

D gene: .
J gene: TRBJ2-3
V gene: TRBV20-1
clone size: many
CDR3 DNA: TGCAGTGCTAGAGGGCCAGATACGCAGTATTTT
CDR3 protein: CSARGPDTQYF

D gene: .
J gene: TRBJ1-5
V gene: TRBV6-2/TRBV6-3
clone size: few
CDR3 DNA: TGTGCCAGCAGTCAACCCACAGGTCCGAATCAGCCCCAGCATTTT
CDR3 protein: CASSQPTGPNQPQHF

D gene: .
J gene: TRBJ1-4
V gene: TRBV28
clone size: .
CDR3 DNA: TGTGCCAGCAGTGACAGGTTTAATGAAAAACTGTTTTTT
CDR3 protein: CASSDRFNEKLFF

D gene: .
J gene: TRBJ2-3
V gene: TRBV28
clone size: .
CDR3 DNA: TGTGCCAGCAGTGAGAGTAGAGCTACGCAGTATTTT
CDR3 protein: CASSESRATQYF

D gene: .
J gene: TRBJ2-2
V gene: TRBV7-8
clone size: .
CDR3 DNA: TGTGCCAGCAGCTGGGCAGGGGTGAACACCGGGGAGCTGTTTTTT
CDR3 protein: CASSWAGVNTGELFF

D gene: .
J gene: TRBJ2-7
V gene: TRBV9
clone size: .
CDR3 DNA: TGTGCCAGCAGCGCGTCGTCGGGACCCCCCTACGAGCAGTACTTC
CDR3 protein: CASSASSGPPYEQYF

D gene: TRBD1
J gene: TRBJ1-2
V gene: TRBV5-6
clone size: .
CDR3 DNA: TGTGCCAGCAGCCCCGGGACAGGGGCAAGCTATGGCTACACCTTC
CDR3 protein: CASSPGTGASYGYTF

D gene: TRBD1
J gene: TRBJ1-2
V gene: TRBV20-1
clone size: .
CDR3 DNA: TGCAGTGCTAGAGATGGGGACAGGGTGGATGGCTACACCTTC
CDR3 protein: CSARDGDRVDGYTF

D gene: .
J gene: TRBJ2-7
V gene: TRBV11-2
clone size: few
CDR3 DNA: TGTGCCAGCAGCTTTTCCCATAACGAGCAGTACTTC
CDR3 protein: CASSFSHNEQYF

D gene: TRBD2
J gene: TRBJ2-5
V gene: TRBV5-1
clone size: .
CDR3 DNA: TGCGCCGGCAGGGGGACTAGCGGCGCCGGGGAGACCCAGTACTTC
CDR3 protein: CAGRGTSGAGETQYF

D gene: .
J gene: TRBJ1-4
V gene: TRBV7-2
clone size: .
CDR3 DNA: TGTGCCAGCAGCTTATCAGGGACGTCGGATGAAAAACTGTTTTTT
CDR3 protein: CASSLSGTSDEKLFF

D gene: .
J gene: TRBJ2-7
V gene: TRBV29-1
clone size: .
CDR3 DNA: TGCAGCGTTTCTTGGACGAACTACGAGCAGTACTTC
CDR3 protein: CSVSWTNYEQYF

D gene: .
J gene: TRBJ1-1
V gene: TRBV4-3
clone size: .
CDR3 DNA: TGCGCCAGCAGCCTAAAGCCTCGGGGAGACACTGAAGCTTTCTTT
CDR3 protein: CASSLKPRGDTEAFF

D gene: .
J gene: TRBJ2-5
V gene: TRBV7-9
clone size: .
CDR3 DNA: TGTGCCAGCAGCTTAGATCTGGGGCCGGGGCAAGAGACCCAGTACTTC
CDR3 protein: CASSLDLGPGQETQYF

D gene: .
J gene: TRBJ2-1
V gene: TRBV19
clone size: .
CDR3 DNA: TGTGCCAGTAGTATAGCTACAGGGCCCAATGAGCAGTTCTTC
CDR3 protein: CASSIATGPNEQFF

D gene: TRBD1
J gene: TRBJ1-3
V gene: TRBV20-1
clone size: .
CDR3 DNA: TGCAGTGCCGGGACAGGGGGAAACACCATATATTTT
CDR3 protein: CSAGTGGNTIYF

D gene: .
J gene: TRBJ2-1
V gene: TRBV20-1
clone size: .
CDR3 DNA: TGCAGTGCTAGAGGGAGCGGAGGGGCTGAGCAGTTCTTC
CDR3 protein: CSARGSGGAEQFF

D gene: .
J gene: TRBJ1-2
V gene: TRBV5-4
clone size: .
CDR3 DNA: TGTGCCAGCAGCTCACCCATCCAGACCGGCTATGGCTACACCTTC
CDR3 protein: CASSSPIQTGYGYTF

D gene: .
J gene: TRBJ2-3
V gene: TRBV6-6
clone size: few
CDR3 DNA: TGTGCCAGCAATTCCCCCGTACTCCCCCCAGCGACAGATACGCAGTATTTT
CDR3 protein: CASNSPVLPPATDTQYF

D gene: TRBD2
J gene: TRBJ2-1
V gene: TRBV6-2/TRBV6-3
clone size: .
CDR3 DNA: TGTGCCAGCTATAGCCCACTAGCGGGTATCTACAATGAGCAGTTCTTC
CDR3 protein: CASYSPLAGIYNEQFF